Each of the 9 T cell receptor beta chains below was sequenced from the same sample in a study of blood T cells in healthy people across ages. Through a sample-barcoded 5' primer and a J-beta primer mix, a second PCR was run for roughly 7 to 11 cycles. One entry per CDR3 protein results from TCRdb running MiXCR on the 5' RACE reads. This table holds 1.8 million or so distinct CDR3 sequences, roughly 43% found once. Sequenced material: blood. All receptors derive from a human donor in good health.

The gene calls are TRBV7-6 and TRBJ2-2, with 12 bases fitting TRBD1. The ends lost 5 bases at V and 7 bases at J; junction bases unmatched: 11. Germline lookup yields CDR1 SGHVS and CDR2 FNYEAQ. The CDR3 is made up of 17 amino acids. In nucleotides, the CDR3 is TGTGCCAGCAGCCAAATAACGGGACAGGGGGCTTACGGGGAGCTGTTTTTT. The encoded protein is CASSQITGQGAYGELFF.

The chain has TRBV29-1 and TRBJ1-1, with D possibly matching TRBD1 (5 bases). The germline V gene has CDR1 SQVTM and CDR2 ANQGSEA. Trimming left V 1 base short and J 5 bases short, with 14 bases between. This CDR3 spans 14 amino acids. CDR3 sequence reads: CSVEGGQVGTEAFF. CDR3 bases: TGCAGCGTTGAAGGGGGCCAGGTGGGGACTGAAGCTTTCTTT.

V usage is TRBV6-1 and J usage is TRBJ2-5; D possibly matches TRBD1 or TRBD2 (6 bases each). The length of the CDR3 is 17 residues. CDR1 is MNHNS, CDR2 SASEGT, per germline. Between the trimmed V and J ends, which lost 3 bases and 3 bases, there was a span of 20 bases. The CDR3 DNA reads TGTGCCAGCAGTGATAGGGGGGCGGAGTGGGGGGAAGAGACCCAGTACTTC. It yields the protein CASSDRGAEWGEETQYF.

The chain combines TRBV28 with TRBJ2-7; TRBD1 matches at 7 bases. V lost 8 bases, J lost 0 bases, and 13 bases stayed unmatched. The CDR3 contains 16 residues. Germline CDR1 is MDHEN and CDR2 is SYDVKM. CDR3 protein: CASRLWTGASSYEQYF. For the CDR3, the DNA is TGTGCCAGCCGCTTGTGGACAGGCGCCAGCTCCTACGAGCAGTACTTC. Drawing the rest from reference TRBV28 and TRBJ2-7, the complete variable domain is DVKVTQSSRYLVKRTGEKVFLECVQDMDHENMFWYRQDPGLGLRLIYFSYDVKMKEKGDIPEGYSVSREKKERFSLILESASTNQTSMYLCASRLWTGASSYEQYFGPGTRLTVT.

The table lists this clonotype with a few counts. The chain couples TRBV7-9 to TRBJ1-3, with D unresolved. Trimming left V 1 base short and J 7 bases short, with 8 bases between. The CDR3 length is 13 residues. Germline values: CDR1 SEHNR, CDR2 FQNEAQ (reference sequence). The CDR3 nucleotides are TGTGCCAGCAGCTTAGGGGATTGGAACACCATATATTTT. It translates to CASSLGDWNTIYF. Full variable domain (remainder filled in from reference TRBV7-9 and TRBJ1-3): DTGVSQNPRHKITKRGQNVTFRCDPISEHNRLYWYRQTLGQGPEFLTYFQNEAQLEKSRLLSDRFSAERPKGSFSTLEIQRTEQGDSAMYLCASSLGDWNTIYFGEGSWLTVV.

This chain's CDR3 is CASRLLAGGFYEQFF. CDR3 DNA sequence: TGTGCCAGCAGATTACTAGCGGGGGGGTTCTATGAGCAGTTCTTC. V usage is TRBV12-3 or TRBV12-4 and J usage is TRBJ2-1; 13 bases are a match to TRBD2. There are 15 residues in the CDR3. Losses at the gene ends were 6 bases for V and 8 bases for J; bases not matched to a gene: 7.

The V call is TRBV7-9, the J call TRBJ2-3; TRBD1 is a possible D gene (5 bases). Trimming took off 2 bases at V and 9 bases at J, with 12 bases between the two ends. The CDR3 sequence is 13 residues long. Germline CDR1 and CDR2: SEHNR and FQNEAQ (reference sequence). CDR3 DNA sequence: TGTGCCAGCAGCTTATCTGGACGGACAACGCAGTATTTT. Encoded protein: CASSLSGRTTQYF.

This clonotype was detected ten times or more. V gene TRBV29-1 combines with J gene TRBJ2-1; D is undetermined. The V end lost 5 bases, the J end lost 5 bases, and 13 bases lay between the germline ends. The CDR3 runs to 13 residues. CDR1 and CDR2 from the germline V gene are SQVTM and ANQGSEA. The CDR3 coding sequence is TGCAGCGTTTTAAAGGCGCTGGACAATGAGCAGTTCTTC. Protein: CSVLKALDNEQFF.

The chain recombines TRBV7-8 with TRBJ2-7; TRBD1 aligns across 7 bases. Per the germline V gene, CDR1 is SGHVS and CDR2 is FQNEAQ. There are 14 residues in the CDR3. Trimming removed 6 bases from V and 5 bases from J; junction bases left unmatched: 10. CDR3 residues: CASSWKQGNDEQYF. The CDR3 DNA sequence: TGTGCCAGCAGTTGGAAACAGGGGAATGACGAGCAGTACTTC.